This TCR beta chain originates from a study of cytomegalovirus exposure and HLA in healthy donors. Study-wide results and caveats: In a later analysis, common viral pathogens appeared linked to several of the most significant clusters. Reportedly, a later analysis found an Asian-associated ancestry cluster had fewer N-insertions than the approximately 700-donor mean. The classifier reportedly diagnosed cytomegalovirus status with high specificity and sensitivity.

The PCR contained 60 Vbeta and 13 Jbeta primers. TCRdb's table, derived via immunoSEQ multiplex PCR, lists solely in-frame clones and lacks some. The table lists tens of thousands of clones, roughly 74% of them singletons, with under 7.5% in the top ten. The CDR3 has 15 residues. The V end was cut by 5 bases, the J end by 0 bases, with 11 bases between. From germline, CDR1 is SGHVS and CDR2 FNYEAQ. Concerning this clone itself: Its antigen is not known.

The donors, nominally healthy at sampling, likely had unrecorded immune exposures. The chain uses TRBV7-6 and TRBJ2-1; no clear D. This sequence originates from a woman in her 50s in good health and CMV-seropositive. Sequencing used PBMCs. CDR3 sequence (DNA): TGTGCCAGCAGCCCTACGGTTAGCTCCTACAATGAGCAGTTCTTC. It encodes CASSPTVSSYNEQFF.